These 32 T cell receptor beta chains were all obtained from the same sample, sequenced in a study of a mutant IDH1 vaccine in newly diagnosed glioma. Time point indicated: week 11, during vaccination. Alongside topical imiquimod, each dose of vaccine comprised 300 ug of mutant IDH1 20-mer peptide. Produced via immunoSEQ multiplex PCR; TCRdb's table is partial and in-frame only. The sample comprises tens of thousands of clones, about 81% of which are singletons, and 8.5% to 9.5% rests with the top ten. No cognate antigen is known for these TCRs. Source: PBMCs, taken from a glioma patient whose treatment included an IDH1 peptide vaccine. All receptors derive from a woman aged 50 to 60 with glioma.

The CDR3 DNA reads TGTGCCAGCAGTTTGAGCGTTTCGAATGAGCAGTTCTTC. As protein: CASSLSVSNEQFF. The chain couples TRBV28 to TRBJ2-1; D gene uncertain. V was pared by 3 bases and J by 7 bases, with 10 bases between. Germline assignment: CDR1 MDHEN and CDR2 SYDVKM. The CDR3 sequence is 13 residues long.

CDR3 protein: CASSLRGQVQETQYF. The CDR3 DNA sequence: TGTGCCAGCAGCTTAAGGGGCCAAGTCCAAGAGACCCAGTACTTC. The genes are TRBV7-3 and TRBJ2-5; perhaps TRBD1 as D (5 bases). This CDR3 comprises 15 residues. Germline CDR1 and CDR2: SGHTA and FQGTGA. Trimming took 1 base from V and 1 from J, leaving 10 bases between them.

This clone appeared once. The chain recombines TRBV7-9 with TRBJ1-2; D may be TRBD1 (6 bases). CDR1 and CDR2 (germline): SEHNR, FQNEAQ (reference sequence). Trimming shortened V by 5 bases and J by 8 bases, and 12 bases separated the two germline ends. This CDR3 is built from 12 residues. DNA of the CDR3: TGTGCCAGCAGCCACCGTGGGGGCGGCTACACCTTC. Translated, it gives CASSHRGGGYTF.

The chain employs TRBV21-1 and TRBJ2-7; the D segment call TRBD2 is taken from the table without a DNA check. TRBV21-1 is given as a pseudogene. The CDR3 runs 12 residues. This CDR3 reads CASSNFRYEQYF. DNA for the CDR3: TGTGCCAGCAGCAATTTCCGTTACGAGCAGTACTTC.

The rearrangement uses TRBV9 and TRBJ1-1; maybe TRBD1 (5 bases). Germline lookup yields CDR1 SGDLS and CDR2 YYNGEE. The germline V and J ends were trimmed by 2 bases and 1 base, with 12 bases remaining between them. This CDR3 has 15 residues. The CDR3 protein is CASSVNTGPNTEAFF. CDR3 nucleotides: TGTGCCAGCAGCGTGAATACAGGCCCGAACACTGAAGCTTTCTTT.

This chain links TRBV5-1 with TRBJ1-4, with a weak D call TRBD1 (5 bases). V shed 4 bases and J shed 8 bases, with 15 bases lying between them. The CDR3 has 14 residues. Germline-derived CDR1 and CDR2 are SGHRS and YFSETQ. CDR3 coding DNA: TGCGCCAGCAGCCCGGGTTGGGGGGGAGAAAAACTGTTTTTT. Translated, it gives CASSPGWGGEKLFF.

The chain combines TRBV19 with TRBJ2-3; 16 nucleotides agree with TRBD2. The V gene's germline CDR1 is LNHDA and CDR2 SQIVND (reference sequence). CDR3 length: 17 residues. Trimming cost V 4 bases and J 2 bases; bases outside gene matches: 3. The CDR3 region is CASSTGTSGGVTDTQYF. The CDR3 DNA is TGTGCCAGTAGTACTGGGACTAGCGGGGGGGTCACAGATACGCAGTATTTT.

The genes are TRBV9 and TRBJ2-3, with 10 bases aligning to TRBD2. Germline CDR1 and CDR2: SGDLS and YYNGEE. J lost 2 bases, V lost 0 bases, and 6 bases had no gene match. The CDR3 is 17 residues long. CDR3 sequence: CASSVGSGGSITDTQYF. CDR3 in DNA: TGTGCCAGCAGCGTAGGTAGCGGGGGGTCGATCACAGATACGCAGTATTTT.

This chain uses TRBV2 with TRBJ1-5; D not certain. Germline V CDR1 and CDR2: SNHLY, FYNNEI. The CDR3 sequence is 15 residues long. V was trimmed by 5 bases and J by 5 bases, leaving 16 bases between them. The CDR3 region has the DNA TGTGCCAGCAGTCCAAGCACGTTGAGGGATCAGCCCCAGCATTTT. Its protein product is CASSPSTLRDQPQHF.

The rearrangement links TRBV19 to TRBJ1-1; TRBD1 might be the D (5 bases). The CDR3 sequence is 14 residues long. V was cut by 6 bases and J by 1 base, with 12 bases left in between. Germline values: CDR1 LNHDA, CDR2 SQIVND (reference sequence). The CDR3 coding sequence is TGTGCCAGTAGAAGGTGGGGGGAGAACACTGAAGCTTTCTTT. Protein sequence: CASRRWGENTEAFF.

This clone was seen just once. CDR3 DNA sequence: TGTGCCAGTAGTAACACAGGGTCAGGAACAGATACGCAGTATTTT. It specifies CASSNTGSGTDTQYF. The chain carries TRBV19 and TRBJ2-3, with a possible D match to TRBD1 (6 bases). The CDR3 sequence is 15 residues long. Germline V lookup: CDR1 LNHDA, CDR2 SQIVND (reference sequence). The ends were cut back, 4 bases at V and 3 bases at J, with 14 bases in the middle.

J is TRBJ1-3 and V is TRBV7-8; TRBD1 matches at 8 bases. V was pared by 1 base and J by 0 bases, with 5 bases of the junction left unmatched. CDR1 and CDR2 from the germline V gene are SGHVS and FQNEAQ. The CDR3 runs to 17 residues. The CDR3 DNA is TGTGCCAGCAGCTTAGGGGACAGGCCCACCTCTGGAAACACCATATATTTT. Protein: CASSLGDRPTSGNTIYF.

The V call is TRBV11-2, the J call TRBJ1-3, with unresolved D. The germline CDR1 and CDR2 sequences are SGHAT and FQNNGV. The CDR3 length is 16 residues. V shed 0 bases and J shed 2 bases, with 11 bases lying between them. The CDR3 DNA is TGTGCCAGCAGCTTAGATCAGGCCCGGACTGGAAACACCATATATTTT. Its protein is CASSLDQARTGNTIYF.

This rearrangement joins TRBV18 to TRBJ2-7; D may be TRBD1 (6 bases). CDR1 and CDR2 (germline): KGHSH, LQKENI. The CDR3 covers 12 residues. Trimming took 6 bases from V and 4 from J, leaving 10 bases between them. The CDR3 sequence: CASSTTGYEQYF. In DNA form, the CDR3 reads TGTGCCAGCTCGACGACAGGATACGAGCAGTACTTC.

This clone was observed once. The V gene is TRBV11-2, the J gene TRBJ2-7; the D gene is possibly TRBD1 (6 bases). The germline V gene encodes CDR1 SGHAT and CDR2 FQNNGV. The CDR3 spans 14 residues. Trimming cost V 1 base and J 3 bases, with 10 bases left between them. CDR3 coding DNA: TGTGCCAGCAGCTTAGCGGCAGGGGACTACGAGCAGTACTTC. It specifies CASSLAAGDYEQYF. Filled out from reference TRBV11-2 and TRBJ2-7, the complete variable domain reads EAGVAQSPRYKIIEKRQSVAFWCNPISGHATLYWYQQILGQGPKLLIQFQNNGVVDDSQLPKDRFSAERLKGVDSTLKIQPAKLEDSAVYLCASSLAAGDYEQYFGPGTRLTVT.

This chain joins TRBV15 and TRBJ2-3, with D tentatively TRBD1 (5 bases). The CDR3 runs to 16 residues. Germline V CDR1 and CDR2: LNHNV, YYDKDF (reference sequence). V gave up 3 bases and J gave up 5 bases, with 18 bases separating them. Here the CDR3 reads CATSRGLVDIGDTQYF. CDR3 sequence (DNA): TGTGCCACCAGCAGGGGGCTCGTGGACATTGGAGATACGCAGTATTTT.

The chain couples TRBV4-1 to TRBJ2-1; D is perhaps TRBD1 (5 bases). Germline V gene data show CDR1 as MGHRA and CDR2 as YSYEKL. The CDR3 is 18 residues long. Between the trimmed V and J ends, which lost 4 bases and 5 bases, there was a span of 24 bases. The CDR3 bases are TGCGCCAGCAGCCGATCAAGGCAGGGTCCCGAAAAAAACAATGAGCAGTTCTTC. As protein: CASSRSRQGPEKNNEQFF.

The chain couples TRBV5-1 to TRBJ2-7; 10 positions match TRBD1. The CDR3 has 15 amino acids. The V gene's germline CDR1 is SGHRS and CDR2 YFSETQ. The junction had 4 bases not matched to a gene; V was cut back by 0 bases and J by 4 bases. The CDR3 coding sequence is TGCGCCAGCAGCTTGGGGGACAGGGGTCGTTACGAGCAGTACTTC. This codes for CASSLGDRGRYEQYF.

The CDR3 sequence is CASSLEVGMNSPLHF. CDR3 DNA: TGTGCCAGCAGCTTAGAGGTGGGGATGAATTCACCCCTCCACTTT. This chain joins TRBV7-2 and TRBJ1-6; D ambiguous. The CDR3 totals 15 residues. CDR1 and CDR2 from the germline V gene are SGHTA and FQGNSA. V lost 1 base to trimming and J lost 7 bases, with 11 bases between them.

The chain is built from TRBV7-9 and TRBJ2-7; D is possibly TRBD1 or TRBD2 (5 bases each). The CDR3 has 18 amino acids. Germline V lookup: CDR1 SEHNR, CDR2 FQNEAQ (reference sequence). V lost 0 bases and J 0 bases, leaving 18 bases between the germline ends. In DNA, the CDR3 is TGTGCCAGCAGCTTAGCGGACTTCGGGACGGCTAGCTCCTACGAGCAGTACTTC. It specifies CASSLADFGTASSYEQYF.

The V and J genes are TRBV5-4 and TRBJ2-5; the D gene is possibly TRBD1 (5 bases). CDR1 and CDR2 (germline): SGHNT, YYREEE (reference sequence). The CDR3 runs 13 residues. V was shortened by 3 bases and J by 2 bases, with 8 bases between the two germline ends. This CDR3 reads CASSSQEQETQYF. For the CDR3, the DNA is TGTGCCAGCAGCTCACAGGAACAAGAGACCCAGTACTTC.

The CDR3 reads CSVTAGGTGLNEQYF. Here the CDR3 DNA reads TGCAGCGTAACCGCCGGCGGGACAGGTCTTAACGAGCAGTACTTC. The chain combines TRBV29-1 with TRBJ2-7; 8 bases are shared with TRBD1. V dropped 6 bases and J dropped 5; count of bases not matched to a gene: 15. Looked up from germline, CDR1 is SQVTM and CDR2 is ANQGSEA. The length of the CDR3 is 15 residues.

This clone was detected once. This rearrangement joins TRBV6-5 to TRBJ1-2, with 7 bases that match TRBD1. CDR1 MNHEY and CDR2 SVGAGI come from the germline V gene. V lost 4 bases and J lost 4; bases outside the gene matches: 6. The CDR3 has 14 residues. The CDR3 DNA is TGTGCCAGCAGTTCCCCGGGACAGCCCTATGGCTACACCTTC. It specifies CASSSPGQPYGYTF.

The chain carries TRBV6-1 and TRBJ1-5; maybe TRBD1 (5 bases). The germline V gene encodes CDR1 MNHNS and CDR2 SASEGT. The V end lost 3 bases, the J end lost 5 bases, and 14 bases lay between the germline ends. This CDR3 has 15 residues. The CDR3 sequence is CASSDDRRDDQPQHF. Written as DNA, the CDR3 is TGTGCCAGCAGTGACGACAGAAGGGACGATCAGCCCCAGCATTTT.

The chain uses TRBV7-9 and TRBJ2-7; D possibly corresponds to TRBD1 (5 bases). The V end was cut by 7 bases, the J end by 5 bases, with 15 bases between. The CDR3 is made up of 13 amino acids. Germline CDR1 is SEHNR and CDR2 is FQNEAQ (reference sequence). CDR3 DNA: TGTGCCAGCACGGCAGGGAATTTTCACGAGCAGTACTTC. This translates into CASTAGNFHEQYF.

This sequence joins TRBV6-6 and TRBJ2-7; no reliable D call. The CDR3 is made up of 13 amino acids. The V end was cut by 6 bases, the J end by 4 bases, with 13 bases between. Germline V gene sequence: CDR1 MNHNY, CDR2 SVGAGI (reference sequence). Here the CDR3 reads CASSHQWRYEQYF. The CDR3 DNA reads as TGTGCCAGCAGCCACCAATGGCGTTACGAGCAGTACTTC.

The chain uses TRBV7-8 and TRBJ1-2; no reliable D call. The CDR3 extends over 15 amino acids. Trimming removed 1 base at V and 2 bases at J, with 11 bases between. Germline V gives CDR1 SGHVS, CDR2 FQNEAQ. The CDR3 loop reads CASSLEEGRNYGYTF. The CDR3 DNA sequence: TGTGCCAGCAGCTTAGAAGAAGGCCGAAACTATGGCTACACCTTC.

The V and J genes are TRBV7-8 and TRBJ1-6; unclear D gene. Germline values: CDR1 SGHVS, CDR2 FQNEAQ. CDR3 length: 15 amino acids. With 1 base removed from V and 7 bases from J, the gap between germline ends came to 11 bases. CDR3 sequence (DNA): TGTGCCAGCAGCTTAGTTTCCAGCGGCAATTCACCCCTCCACTTT. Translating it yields CASSLVSSGNSPLHF.

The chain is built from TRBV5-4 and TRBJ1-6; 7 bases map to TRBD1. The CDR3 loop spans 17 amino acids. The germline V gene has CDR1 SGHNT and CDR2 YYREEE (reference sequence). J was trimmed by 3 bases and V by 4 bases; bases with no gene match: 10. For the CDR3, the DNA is TGTGCCAGCAGCCTAGGGACAGCCTTCCTCTATAATTCACCCCTCCACTTT. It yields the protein CASSLGTAFLYNSPLHF.

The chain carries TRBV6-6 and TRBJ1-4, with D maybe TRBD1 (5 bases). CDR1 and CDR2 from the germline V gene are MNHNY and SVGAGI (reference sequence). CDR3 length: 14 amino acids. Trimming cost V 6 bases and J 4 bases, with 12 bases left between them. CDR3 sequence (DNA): TGTGCCAGCAGGCCCGGGGGGAGTAATGAAAAACTGTTTTTT. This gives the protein CASRPGGSNEKLFF.

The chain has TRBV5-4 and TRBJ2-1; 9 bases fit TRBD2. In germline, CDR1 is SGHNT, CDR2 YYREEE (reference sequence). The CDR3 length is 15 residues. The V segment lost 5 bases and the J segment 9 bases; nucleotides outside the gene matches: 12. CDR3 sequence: CASSSGTSIIGEQFF. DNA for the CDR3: TGTGCCAGCAGTTCCGGGACTAGCATAATCGGTGAGCAGTTCTTC.

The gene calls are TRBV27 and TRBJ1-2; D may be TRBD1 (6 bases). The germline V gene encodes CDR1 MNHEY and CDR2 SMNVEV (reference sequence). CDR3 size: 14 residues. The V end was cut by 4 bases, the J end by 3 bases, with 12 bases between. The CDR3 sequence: CASSSTGKDYGYTF. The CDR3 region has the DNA TGTGCCAGCAGTTCTACAGGGAAGGACTATGGCTACACCTTC.